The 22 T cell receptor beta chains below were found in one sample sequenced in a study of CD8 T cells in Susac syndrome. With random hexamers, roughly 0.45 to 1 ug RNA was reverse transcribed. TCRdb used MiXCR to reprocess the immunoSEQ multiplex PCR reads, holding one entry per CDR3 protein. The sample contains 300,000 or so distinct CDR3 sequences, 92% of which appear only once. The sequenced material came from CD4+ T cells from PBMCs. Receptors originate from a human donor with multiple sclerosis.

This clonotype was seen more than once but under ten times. CDR3: CSAGTSSYEQYF. In DNA, the CDR3 is TGCAGCGCCGGGACGAGCTCCTACGAGCAGTACTTC. This rearrangement joins TRBV29-1 to TRBJ2-7; D possibly uses TRBD1 or TRBD2 (5 bases each). This CDR3 region has 12 residues. V was trimmed by 7 bases and J by 0 bases, leaving 10 bases between them. Germline loops: CDR1 SQVTM, CDR2 ANQGSEA.

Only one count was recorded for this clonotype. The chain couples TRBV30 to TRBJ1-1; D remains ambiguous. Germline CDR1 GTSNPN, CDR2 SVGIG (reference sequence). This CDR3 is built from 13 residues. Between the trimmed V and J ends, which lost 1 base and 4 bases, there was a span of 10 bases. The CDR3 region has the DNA TGTGCCTGGAGTGCCGGACGGAGCACTGAAGCTTTCTTT. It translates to CAWSAGRSTEAFF.

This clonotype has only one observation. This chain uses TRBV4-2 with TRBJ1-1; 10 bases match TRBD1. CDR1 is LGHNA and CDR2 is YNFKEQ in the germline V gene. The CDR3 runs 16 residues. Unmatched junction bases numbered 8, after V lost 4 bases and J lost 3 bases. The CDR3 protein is CASSPRDRGSDTEAFF. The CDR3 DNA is TGTGCCAGCAGCCCCCGGGACAGGGGATCTGACACTGAAGCTTTCTTT.

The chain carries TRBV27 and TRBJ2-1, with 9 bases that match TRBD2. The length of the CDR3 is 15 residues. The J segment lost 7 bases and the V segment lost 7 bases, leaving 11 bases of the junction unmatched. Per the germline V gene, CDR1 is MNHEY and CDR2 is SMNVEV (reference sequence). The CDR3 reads CASTRLADPINEQFF. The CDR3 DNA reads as TGTGCCAGCACCAGACTAGCGGATCCTATTAATGAGCAGTTCTTC.

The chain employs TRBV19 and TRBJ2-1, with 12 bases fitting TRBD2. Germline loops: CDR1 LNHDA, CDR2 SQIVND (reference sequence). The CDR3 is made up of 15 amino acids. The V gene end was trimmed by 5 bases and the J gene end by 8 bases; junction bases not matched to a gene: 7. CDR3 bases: TGTGCCAGTAGTGTTGACGGACTAGCGGGATATGAGCAGTTCTTC. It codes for CASSVDGLAGYEQFF.

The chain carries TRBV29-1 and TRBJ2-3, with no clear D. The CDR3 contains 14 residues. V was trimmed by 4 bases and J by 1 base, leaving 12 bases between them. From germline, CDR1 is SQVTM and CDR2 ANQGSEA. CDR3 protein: CSVASDLGTDTQYF. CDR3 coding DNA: TGCAGCGTTGCGTCGGATCTGGGCACAGATACGCAGTATTTT.

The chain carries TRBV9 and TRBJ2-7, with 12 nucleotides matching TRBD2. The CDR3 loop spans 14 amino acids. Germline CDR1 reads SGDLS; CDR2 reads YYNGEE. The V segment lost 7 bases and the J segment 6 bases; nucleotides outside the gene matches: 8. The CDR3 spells CASGRLAGVSEQYF. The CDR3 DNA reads TGTGCCAGCGGAAGACTAGCGGGAGTATCCGAGCAGTACTTC.

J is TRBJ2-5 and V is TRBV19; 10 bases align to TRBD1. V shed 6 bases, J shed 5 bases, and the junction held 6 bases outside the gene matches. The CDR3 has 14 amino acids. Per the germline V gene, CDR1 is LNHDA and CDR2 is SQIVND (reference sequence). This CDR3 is CASSYDRGRETQYF. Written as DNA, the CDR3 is TGTGCCAGTAGCTACGACAGGGGGCGTGAGACCCAGTACTTC.

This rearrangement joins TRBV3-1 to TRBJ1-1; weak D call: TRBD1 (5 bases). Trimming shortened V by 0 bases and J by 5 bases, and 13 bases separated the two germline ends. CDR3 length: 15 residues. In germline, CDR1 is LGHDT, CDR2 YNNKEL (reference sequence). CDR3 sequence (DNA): TGTGCCAGCAGCCAAGAGGCAGGAGGGGAGACTGAAGCTTTCTTT. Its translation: CASSQEAGGETEAFF.

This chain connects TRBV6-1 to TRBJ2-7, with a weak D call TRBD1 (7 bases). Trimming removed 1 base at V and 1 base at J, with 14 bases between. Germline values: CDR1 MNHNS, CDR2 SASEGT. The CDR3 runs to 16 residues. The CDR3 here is CASSEEWRGRSYEQYF. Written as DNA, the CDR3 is TGTGCCAGCAGTGAAGAATGGAGGGGGCGGTCCTACGAGCAGTACTTC.

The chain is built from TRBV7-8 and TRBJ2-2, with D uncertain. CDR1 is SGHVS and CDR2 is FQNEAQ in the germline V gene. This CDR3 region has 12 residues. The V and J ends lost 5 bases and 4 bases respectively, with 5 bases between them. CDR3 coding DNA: TGTGCCAGCAGCCAACCCACCGGGGAGCTGTTTTTT. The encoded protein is CASSQPTGELFF.

The CDR3 here is CASSTNRGQANYGYTF. CDR3 coding DNA: TGTGCCAGCAGTACTAACAGGGGCCAAGCTAACTATGGCTACACCTTC. The chain carries TRBV6-5 and TRBJ1-2; TRBD1 aligns across 7 bases. Unmatched junction bases numbered 9, after V lost 5 bases and J lost 0 bases. The CDR3 length is 16 residues. The V gene's germline CDR1 is MNHEY and CDR2 SVGAGI.

DNA of the CDR3: TGCAGTGCTGAGGATAGCAACAGGGGGCCCCCCTACAATGAGCAGTTCTTC. Translating it yields CSAEDSNRGPPYNEQFF. The chain couples TRBV20-1 to TRBJ2-1; 9 bases are a match to TRBD1. The CDR3 is 17 amino acids. Germline V gene data show CDR1 as DFQATT and CDR2 as SNEGSKA (reference sequence). V dropped 5 bases and J dropped 2; count of bases not matched to a gene: 13.

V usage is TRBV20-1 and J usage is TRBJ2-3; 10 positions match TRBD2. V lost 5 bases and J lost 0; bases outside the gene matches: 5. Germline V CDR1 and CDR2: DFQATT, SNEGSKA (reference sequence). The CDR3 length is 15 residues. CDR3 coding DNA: TGCAGTGCTGCTAGCGGGGGAGCGAGCACAGATACGCAGTATTTT. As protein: CSAASGGASTDTQYF.

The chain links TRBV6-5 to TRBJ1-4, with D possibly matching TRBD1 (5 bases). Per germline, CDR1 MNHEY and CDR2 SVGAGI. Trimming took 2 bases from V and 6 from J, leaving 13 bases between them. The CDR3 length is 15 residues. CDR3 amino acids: CASSYGGARYEKLFF. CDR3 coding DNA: TGTGCCAGCAGTTACGGAGGGGCCAGATATGAAAAACTGTTTTTT.

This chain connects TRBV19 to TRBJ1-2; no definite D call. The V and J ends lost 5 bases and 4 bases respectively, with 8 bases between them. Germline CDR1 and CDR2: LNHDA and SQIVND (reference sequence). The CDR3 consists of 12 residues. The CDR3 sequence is CASSEAVYGYTF. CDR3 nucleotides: TGTGCCAGTAGTGAGGCAGTCTATGGCTACACCTTC.

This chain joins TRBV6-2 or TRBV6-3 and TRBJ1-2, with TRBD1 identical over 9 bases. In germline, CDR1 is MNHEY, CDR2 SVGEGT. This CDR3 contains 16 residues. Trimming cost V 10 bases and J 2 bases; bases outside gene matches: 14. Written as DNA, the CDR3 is TGTGCCAACCGACATACCGCGGACAGGGGCAACTATGGCTACACCTTC. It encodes CANRHTADRGNYGYTF.

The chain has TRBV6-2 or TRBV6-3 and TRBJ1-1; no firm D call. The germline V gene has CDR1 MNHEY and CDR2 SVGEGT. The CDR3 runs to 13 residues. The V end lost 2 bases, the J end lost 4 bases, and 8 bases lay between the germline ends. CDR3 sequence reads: CASSYEGVTEAFF. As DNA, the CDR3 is TGTGCCAGCAGTTACGAGGGAGTCACTGAAGCTTTCTTT.

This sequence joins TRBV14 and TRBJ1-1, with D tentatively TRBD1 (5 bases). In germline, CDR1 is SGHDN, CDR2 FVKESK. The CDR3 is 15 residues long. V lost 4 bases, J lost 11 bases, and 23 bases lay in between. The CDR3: CASSRVGTGGSSAFF. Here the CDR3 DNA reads TGTGCCAGCAGCCGAGTAGGAACGGGGGGGTCCTCGGCTTTCTTT.

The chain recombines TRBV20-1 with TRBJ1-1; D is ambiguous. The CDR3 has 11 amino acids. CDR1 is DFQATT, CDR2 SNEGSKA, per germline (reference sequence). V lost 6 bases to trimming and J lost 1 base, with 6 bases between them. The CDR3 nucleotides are TGCAGTGCGAAGCAGAACACTGAAGCTTTCTTT. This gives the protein CSAKQNTEAFF.

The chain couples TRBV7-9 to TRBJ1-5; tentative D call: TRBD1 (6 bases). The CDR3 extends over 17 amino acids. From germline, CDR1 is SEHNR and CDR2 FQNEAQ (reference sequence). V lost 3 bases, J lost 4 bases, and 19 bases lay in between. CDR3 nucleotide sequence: TGTGCCAGCAGCTTGGGGTTGGGCAGGGGCGGGAATCAGCCCCAGCATTTT. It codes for CASSLGLGRGGNQPQHF.

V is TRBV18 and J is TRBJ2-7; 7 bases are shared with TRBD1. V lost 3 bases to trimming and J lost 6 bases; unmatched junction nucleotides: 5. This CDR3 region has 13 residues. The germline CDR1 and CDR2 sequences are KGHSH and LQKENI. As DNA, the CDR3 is TGTGCCAGCTCACCCACGACAGGGCGCGAGCAGTACTTC. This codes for CASSPTTGREQYF.